These 9 T cell receptor beta chains share one sample of origin, sequenced in a study of blood T cell repertoires in COVID-19. Assay used: immunoSEQ multiplex PCR; TCRdb lists only in-frame clones, some missing. This table holds over 200,000 clones, 80% to 90% found once. Sequencing input: PBMCs or T cells enriched from blood (not recorded which). These receptors came from a woman aged 25 to 39 who had been exposed to COVID-19.

This clone has just one count. J is TRBJ2-1 and V is TRBV6-2 or TRBV6-3, with 14 positions matching TRBD2. With 4 bases clipped from V and 5 bases from J, the junction kept 13 bases outside the gene matches. This CDR3 is 19 amino acids long. Germline CDR1 MNHEY, CDR2 SVGEGT. The CDR3 sequence is CASSSATFGTSGRNNEQFF. The CDR3 DNA is TGTGCCAGCAGTTCCGCCACCTTCGGGACTAGCGGGAGAAACAATGAGCAGTTCTTC.

This chain joins TRBV3-1 (or the pseudogene TRBV3-2) and TRBJ1-2; 7 nucleotides agree with TRBD1. Germline V CDR1 and CDR2: LGHDT, YNNKEL (reference sequence). J was trimmed by 8 bases and V by 4 bases; bases with no gene match: 4. The CDR3 extends over 12 amino acids. Written as DNA, the CDR3 is TGTGCCAGCAGCCGACAGGGTGGCGGCTACACCTTC. Amino acid sequence: CASSRQGGGYTF.

The V call is TRBV7-9, the J call TRBJ1-5, with 8 bases identical to TRBD1. Germline assignment: CDR1 SEHNR and CDR2 FQNEAQ (reference sequence). Losses at the gene ends were 5 bases for V and 2 bases for J; bases not matched to a gene: 2. This CDR3 has 14 residues. The CDR3 DNA is TGTGCCAGCAGCACAGGGGGGGGCAATCAGCCCCAGCATTTT. Translated, it gives CASSTGGGNQPQHF.

The rearrangement links TRBV4-1 to TRBJ2-5; 8 bases agree with TRBD1. The V gene's germline CDR1 is MGHRA and CDR2 YSYEKL. This CDR3 region has 16 residues. With 3 bases clipped from V and 2 bases from J, the junction kept 8 bases outside the gene matches. For the CDR3, the DNA is TGCGCCAGCAGCCAGCGACAGGGGACCCCTCAAGAGACCCAGTACTTC. Protein product: CASSQRQGTPQETQYF.

V is TRBV18 and J is TRBJ1-2, with 9 bases identical to TRBD1. The V and J ends lost 3 bases and 8 bases, in that order; junction bases with no gene match: 10. Germline loops: CDR1 KGHSH, CDR2 LQKENI. This CDR3 spans 15 amino acids. The CDR3 DNA follows: TGTGCCAGCTCACCCGTAGCCGGGACAGGGATCGGCTACACCTTC. As protein: CASSPVAGTGIGYTF.

The V gene is TRBV7-9, the J gene TRBJ2-7, with TRBD1 matching 9 bases. With 0 bases clipped from V and 4 bases from J, the junction kept 1 base outside the gene matches. The CDR3 loop spans 14 amino acids. Germline assignment: CDR1 SEHNR and CDR2 FQNEAQ (reference sequence). The CDR3 here is CASSLAGQGYEQYF. CDR3 bases: TGTGCCAGCAGCTTAGCGGGACAGGGATACGAGCAGTACTTC.

V usage is TRBV2 and J usage is TRBJ1-1; the D is unclear. This CDR3 spans 12 amino acids. Germline V gene lookup returns CDR1 SNHLY and CDR2 FYNNEI. V was cut by 1 base and J by 8 bases, with 8 bases left in between. The CDR3, as DNA: TGTGCCAGCAGTGAAGTATCACTGGAAGCTTTCTTT. Translation gives CASSEVSLEAFF.

V gene TRBV9 combines with J gene TRBJ2-4; TRBD2 matches 13 bases. From germline, CDR1 is SGDLS and CDR2 YYNGEE. Losses at the gene ends were 4 bases for V and 8 bases for J; bases not matched to a gene: 6. This CDR3 region has 15 residues. CDR3 sequence reads: CASSPGTSGMDIQYF. The CDR3 DNA reads as TGTGCCAGCAGCCCTGGGACTAGCGGGATGGACATTCAGTACTTC.

The count of this clone is one. The rearrangement uses TRBV6-5 and TRBJ2-4, with TRBD2 matching over 7 bases. Per germline, CDR1 MNHEY and CDR2 SVGAGI. V was pared by 10 bases and J by 8 bases, with 14 bases of the junction left unmatched. This CDR3 region has 14 residues. The CDR3 bases are TGTGCCACCAACTTAGGGAGGGGCGTTGACATTCAGTACTTC. The encoded protein is CATNLGRGVDIQYF.